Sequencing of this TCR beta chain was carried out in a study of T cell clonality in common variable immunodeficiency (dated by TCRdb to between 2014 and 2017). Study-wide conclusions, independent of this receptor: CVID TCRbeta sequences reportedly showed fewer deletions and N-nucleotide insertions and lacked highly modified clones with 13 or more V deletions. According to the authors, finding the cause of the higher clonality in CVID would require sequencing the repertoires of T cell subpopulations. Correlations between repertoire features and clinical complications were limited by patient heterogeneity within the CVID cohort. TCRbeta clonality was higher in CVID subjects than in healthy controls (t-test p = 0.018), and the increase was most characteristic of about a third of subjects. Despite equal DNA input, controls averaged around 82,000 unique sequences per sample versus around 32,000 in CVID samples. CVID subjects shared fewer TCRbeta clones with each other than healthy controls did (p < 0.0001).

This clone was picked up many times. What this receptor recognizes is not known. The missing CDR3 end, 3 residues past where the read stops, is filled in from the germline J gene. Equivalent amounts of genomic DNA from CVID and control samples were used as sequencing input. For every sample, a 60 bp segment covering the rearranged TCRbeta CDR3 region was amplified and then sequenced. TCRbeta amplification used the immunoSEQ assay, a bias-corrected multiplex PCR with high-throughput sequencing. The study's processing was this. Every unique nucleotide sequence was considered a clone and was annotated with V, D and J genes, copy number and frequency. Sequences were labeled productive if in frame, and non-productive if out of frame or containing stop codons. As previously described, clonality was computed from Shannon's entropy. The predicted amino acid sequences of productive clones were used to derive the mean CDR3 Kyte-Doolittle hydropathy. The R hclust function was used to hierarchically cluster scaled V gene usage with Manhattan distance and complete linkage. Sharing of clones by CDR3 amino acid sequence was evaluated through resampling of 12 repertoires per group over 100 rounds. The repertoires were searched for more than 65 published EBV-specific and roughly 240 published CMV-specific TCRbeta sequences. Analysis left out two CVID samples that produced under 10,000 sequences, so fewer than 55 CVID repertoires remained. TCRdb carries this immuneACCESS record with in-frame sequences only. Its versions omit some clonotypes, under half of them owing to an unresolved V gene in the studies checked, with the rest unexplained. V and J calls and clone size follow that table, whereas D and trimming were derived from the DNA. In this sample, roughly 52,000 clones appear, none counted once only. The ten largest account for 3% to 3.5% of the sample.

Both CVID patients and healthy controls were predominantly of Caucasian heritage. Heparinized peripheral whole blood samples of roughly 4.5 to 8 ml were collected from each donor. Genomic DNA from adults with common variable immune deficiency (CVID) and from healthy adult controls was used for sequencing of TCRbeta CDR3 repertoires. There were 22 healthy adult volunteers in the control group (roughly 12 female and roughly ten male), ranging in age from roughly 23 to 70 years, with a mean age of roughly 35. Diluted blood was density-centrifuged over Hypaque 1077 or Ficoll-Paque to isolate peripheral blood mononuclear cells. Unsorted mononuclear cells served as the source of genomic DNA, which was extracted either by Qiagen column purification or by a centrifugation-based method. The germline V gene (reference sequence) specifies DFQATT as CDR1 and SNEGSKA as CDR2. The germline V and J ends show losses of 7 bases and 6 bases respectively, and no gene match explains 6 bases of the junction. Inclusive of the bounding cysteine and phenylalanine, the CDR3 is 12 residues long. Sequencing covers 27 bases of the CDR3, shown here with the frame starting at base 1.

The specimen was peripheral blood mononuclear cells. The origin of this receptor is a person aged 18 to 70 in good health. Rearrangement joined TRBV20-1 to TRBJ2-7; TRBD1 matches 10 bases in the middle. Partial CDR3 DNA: TGCAGTGTCCCGGGACAGGGGTTCGAG. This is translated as CSVPGQGFE. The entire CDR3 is CSVPGQGFEQYF.